Included here is one T cell receptor (beta chain) sequence, with context. In its sample, this clonotype was seen many times. No cognate antigen has been identified for it. One base away there is no much larger clone; base qualities are not given. Amplification of TCR beta CDR3 regions was carried out from RNA transcripts. A first-round RT-PCR of the TCR CDR3 used the HTBI primer set with the Qiagen OneStep RT-PCR kit. A second multiplex PCR round built the libraries, followed by size selection and purification. Libraries were sequenced paired-end with 100 bp reads on an Illumina HiSeq2000. The authors processed their data as follows. SOAPnuke was used to process the raw data, with reads discarded if the reads contained adapters or uncalled bases, had a mean Phred below 15, or lacked an exact constant-primer or identifier match. High-quality paired reads were merged using COPE v1.2.5, and each unique nucleotide sequence was defined as a clonotype. MiTCR v1.1 was used to align the clonotypes against IMGT TRBV, TRBD and TRBJ reference segments. Only V-J combinations with frequency above 0.0001, covering approximately 99% of repertoires, were analysed. A TCS score was defined as the ratio of F50 (clonal expansion) to E x V (chaos), with BLOSUM62-based TCRdist applied between CDR3 peptides within each V-J. Welch's t-statistics and random forest reduced just over 500 V-J features to 13, which were used in a naive Bayes classifier (R e1071). Using fastp at Q25 and MiXCR, TCRdb reprocessed the public reads and kept productive beta chains. When rows share a CDR3 protein, they turn into one entry using the most common DNA and genes. None of the V and J calls come from the authors' own analysis; TCRdb made them. The sample contains under 450,000 distinct CDR3 sequences, 15% to 19% of them found a single time. Approximately 8% of the sample is in the top ten clones.

Stable Graves' hyperthyroidism was defined as the absence of progression to ophthalmopathy over 18 months of follow-up. The hyperthyroidism patients were between 18 and 65 years old and newly diagnosed, with a disease duration of less than 2 months. The study excluded patients with uncontrolled infections, other autoimmune diseases, pregnancy or lactation. Clinical symptoms, serum thyroxine and TRAb, thyroid ultrasound, and orbital computed tomography formed the basis for the diagnoses. Ficoll-Paque density gradient centrifugation was used to isolate PBMCs from about 10 ml of fresh peripheral blood. Total RNA was extracted with Trizol reagent, and quality was checked on an Agilent 2100 Bioanalyzer. These data are taken from a study of T cells in Graves' hyperthyroidism and ophthalmopathy (dated by TCRdb to the late 2010s). About the study as a whole: Peripheral blood samples were taken at the time of initial diagnosis, prior to any treatment. To identify TCR V-J signatures that set the groups apart, the researchers used a discovery cohort of 100 patients, made up of roughly 40 with Graves' ophthalmopathy and approximately 57 with stable Graves' hyperthyroidism. Prospective prediction of ophthalmopathy was tested in an independent validation cohort consisting of 18 to 20 hyperthyroidism patients and 15 to 17 patients who later progressed to ophthalmopathy. The approximately 98 discovery patients were randomly divided into training and test sets at a 7:3 ratio. In addition, the study compared T-cell repertoires in thyroid tissue and in blood from 6 or 7 Graves' hyperthyroidism patients. Following sampling, methimazole starting at 30 mg daily was given to hyperthyroidism patients, and high-dose intravenous methylprednisolone was given to ophthalmopathy patients. According to the paper, TCR Vbeta CDR3 sequencing was carried out on 135 peripheral blood samples, which came from approximately 43 ophthalmopathy, about 75 hyperthyroidism and some 17 progressor patients. Results and caveats for the whole study, not just this receptor: Sample size was not statistically predetermined, and investigators were not blinded to group allocation. Most expanded thyroid clonotypes (frequency above 0.001) were also found in blood, which suggests that blood repertoires may mirror thyroid immune responses. During validation, the model predicted progression to ophthalmopathy a median of approximately six months ahead of onset, with almost 71% sensitivity and roughly 75% specificity. A model built on a 13 V-J signature distinguished ophthalmopathy from stable hyperthyroidism, reaching 85% to 90% sensitivity and 81.08% specificity in cross-validation and 80%/75% in testing.

The germline V gene (reference sequence) sets CDR1 to LGHDT and CDR2 to YNNKEL. Inclusive of the bounding cysteine and phenylalanine, the CDR3 is 14 residues long. CDR3 DNA is the only sequence kept; it has 42 bases, read in frame from the first base. Trimming takes 1 base off V and 7 bases off J; junction bases not matched to a gene: 4. In this chain, TRBV3-1 is recombined with TRBJ1-5, with 7 middle bases fitting TRBD1. Source material: blood. The TCR was taken from a woman between 18 and 29 years old with Graves' hyperthyroidism. The CDR3 is CASSQARQGQPQHF. The nucleotide sequence reads as follows: TGTGCCAGCAGCCAAGCTCGACAGGGCCAGCCCCAGCATTTT.